This T cell receptor beta chain came from a study of blood T cell repertoires in COVID-19. Study-level information: Specimens from acute and convalescent COVID-19 originated in the United States, Italy and Spain. T cells, B-cell-depleted T cells, or PBMCs provided the cDNA or gDNA that served as material.

In the study's own analysis: Quantification of nucleated cells was approximated via reference gene primer amplification. The data were produced by immunoSEQ multiplex PCR, yet TCRdb's version contains in-frame clones alone and is incomplete. The V and J calls and the clone size are those of that table, but D and trimming were determined from the DNA. This sample has 90,000 to 95,000 clones; around 90% occur once, and the top ten carry approximately 4.8%. This clone was found a few times. The germline gives CDR1 SGHNT, CDR2 YYREEE (reference sequence). The CDR3 totals 14 residues. The V end was cut by 2 bases, the J end by 3 bases, with 12 bases between.

The clonotype comes from a woman aged 80 or over with active COVID-19. The chain recombines TRBV5-4 with TRBJ2-7; D is possibly TRBD1 (6 bases). The specimen sequenced was peripheral blood. The chain's CDR3 is CASSLTTGFYEQYF. The CDR3 region has the DNA TGTGCCAGCAGCTTAACGACAGGATTCTACGAGCAGTACTTC. Filled out from reference TRBV5-4 and TRBJ2-7, the complete variable domain reads ETGVTQSPTHLIKTRGQQVTLRCSSQSGHNTVSWYQQALGQGPQFIFQYYREEENGRGNFPPRFSGLQFPNYSSELNVNALELDDSALYLCASSLTTGFYEQYFGPGTRLTVT.